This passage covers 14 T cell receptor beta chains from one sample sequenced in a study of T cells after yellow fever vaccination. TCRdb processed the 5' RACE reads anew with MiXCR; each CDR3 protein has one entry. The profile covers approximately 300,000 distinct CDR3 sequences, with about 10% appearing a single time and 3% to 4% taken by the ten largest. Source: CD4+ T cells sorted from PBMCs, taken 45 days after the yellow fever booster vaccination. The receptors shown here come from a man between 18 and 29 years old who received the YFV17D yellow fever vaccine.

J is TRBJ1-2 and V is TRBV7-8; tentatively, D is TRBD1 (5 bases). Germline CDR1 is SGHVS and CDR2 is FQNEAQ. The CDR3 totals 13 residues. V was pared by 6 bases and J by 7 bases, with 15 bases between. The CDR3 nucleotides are TGTGCCAGCAGTCACGGGAGGGGCGGTGGCTACACCTTC. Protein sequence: CASSHGRGGGYTF.

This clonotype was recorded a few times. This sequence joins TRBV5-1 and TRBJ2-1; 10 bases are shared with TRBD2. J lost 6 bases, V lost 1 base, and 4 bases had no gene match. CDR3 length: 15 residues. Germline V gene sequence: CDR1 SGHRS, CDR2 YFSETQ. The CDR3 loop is CASSLISGGVNEQFF. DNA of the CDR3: TGCGCCAGCAGCTTGATAAGCGGGGGGGTCAATGAGCAGTTCTTC.

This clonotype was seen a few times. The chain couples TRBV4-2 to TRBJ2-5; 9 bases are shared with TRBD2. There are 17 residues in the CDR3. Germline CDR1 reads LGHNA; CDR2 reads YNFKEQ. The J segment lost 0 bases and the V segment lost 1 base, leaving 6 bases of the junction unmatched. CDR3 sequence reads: CASSQGGSSGDQETQYF. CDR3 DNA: TGTGCCAGCAGCCAAGGGGGGTCTAGCGGGGACCAAGAGACCCAGTACTTC.

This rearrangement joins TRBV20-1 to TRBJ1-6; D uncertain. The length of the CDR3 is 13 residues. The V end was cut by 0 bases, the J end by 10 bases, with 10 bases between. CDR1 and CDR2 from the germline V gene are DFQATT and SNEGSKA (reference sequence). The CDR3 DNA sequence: TGCAGTGCTAGAGATTATCGGGAATCACCCCTCCACTTT. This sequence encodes CSARDYRESPLHF.

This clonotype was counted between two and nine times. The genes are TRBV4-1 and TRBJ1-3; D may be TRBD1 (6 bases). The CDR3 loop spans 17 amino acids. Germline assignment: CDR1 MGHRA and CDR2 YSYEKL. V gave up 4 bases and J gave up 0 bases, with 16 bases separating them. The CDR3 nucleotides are TGCGCCAGCAGCCGGGAAAAACAGGGCTTCTCTGGAAACACCATATATTTT. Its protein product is CASSREKQGFSGNTIYF.

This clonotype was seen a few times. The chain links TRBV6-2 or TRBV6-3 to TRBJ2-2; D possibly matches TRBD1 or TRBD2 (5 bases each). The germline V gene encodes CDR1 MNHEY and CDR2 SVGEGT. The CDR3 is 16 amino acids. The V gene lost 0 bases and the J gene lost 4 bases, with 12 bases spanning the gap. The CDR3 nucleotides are TGTGCCAGCAGTTACTCTCGGGGCTGGGGCACCGGGGAGCTGTTTTTT. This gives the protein CASSYSRGWGTGELFF.

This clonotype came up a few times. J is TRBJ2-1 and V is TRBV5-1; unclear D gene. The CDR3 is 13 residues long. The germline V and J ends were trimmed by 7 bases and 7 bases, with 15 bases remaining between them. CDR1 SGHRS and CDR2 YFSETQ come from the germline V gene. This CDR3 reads CASGYPDGNEQFF. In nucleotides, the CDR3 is TGCGCCAGCGGATACCCGGACGGTAATGAGCAGTTCTTC.

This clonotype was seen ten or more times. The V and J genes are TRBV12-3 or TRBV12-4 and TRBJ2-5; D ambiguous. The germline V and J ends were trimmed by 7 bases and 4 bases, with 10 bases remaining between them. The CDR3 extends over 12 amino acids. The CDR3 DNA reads TGTGCCAGCACCCCTAATGGAGAGACCCAGTACTTC. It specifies CASTPNGETQYF.

The CDR3 region has the DNA TGCGCCAGCAGTTTGCCCAGCCGGAACACTGAAGCTTTCTTT. This codes for CASSLPSRNTEAFF. The chain combines TRBV5-1 with TRBJ1-1; D is ambiguous. The V end was cut by 5 bases, the J end by 1 base, with 12 bases between. This CDR3 is 14 amino acids long. In germline, CDR1 is SGHRS, CDR2 YFSETQ.

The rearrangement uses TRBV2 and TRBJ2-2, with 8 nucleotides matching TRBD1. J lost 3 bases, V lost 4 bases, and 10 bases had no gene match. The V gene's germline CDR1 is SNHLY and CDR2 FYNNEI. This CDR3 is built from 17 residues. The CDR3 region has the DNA TGTGCCAGCAGTGGTGGACAGGGCCATGCGCACACCGGGGAGCTGTTTTTT. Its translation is CASSGGQGHAHTGELFF. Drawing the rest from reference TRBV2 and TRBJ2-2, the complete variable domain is EPEVTQTPSHQVTQMGQEVILRCVPISNHLYFYWYRQILGQKVEFLVSFYNNEISEKSEIFDDQFSVERPDGSNFTLKIRSTKLEDSAMYFCASSGGQGHAHTGELFFGEGSRLTVL.

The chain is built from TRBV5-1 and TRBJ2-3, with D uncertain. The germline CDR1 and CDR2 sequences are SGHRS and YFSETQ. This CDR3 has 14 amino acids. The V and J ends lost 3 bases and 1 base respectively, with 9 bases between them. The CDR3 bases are TGCGCCAGCAGCTCCCCGGACCGCACAGATACGCAGTATTTT. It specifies CASSSPDRTDTQYF.

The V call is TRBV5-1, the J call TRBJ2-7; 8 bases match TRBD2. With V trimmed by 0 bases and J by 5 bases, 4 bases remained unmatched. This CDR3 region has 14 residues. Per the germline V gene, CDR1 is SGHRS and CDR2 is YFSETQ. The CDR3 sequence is CASSLERGNHEQYF. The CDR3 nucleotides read TGCGCCAGCAGCTTGGAGCGGGGGAACCACGAGCAGTACTTC.

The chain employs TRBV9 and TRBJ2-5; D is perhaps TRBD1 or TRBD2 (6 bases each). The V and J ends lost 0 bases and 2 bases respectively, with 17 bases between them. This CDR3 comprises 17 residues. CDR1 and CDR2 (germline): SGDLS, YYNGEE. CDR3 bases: TGTGCCAGCAGCGTAGGGGGGGCGGGATTAGGACAAGAGACCCAGTACTTC. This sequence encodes CASSVGGAGLGQETQYF.

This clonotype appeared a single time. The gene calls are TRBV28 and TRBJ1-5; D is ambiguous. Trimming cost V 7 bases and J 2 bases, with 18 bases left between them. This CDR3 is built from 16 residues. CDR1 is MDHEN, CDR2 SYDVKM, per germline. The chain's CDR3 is CASTSQAGNRNQPQHF. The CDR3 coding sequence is TGTGCCAGCACGTCACAAGCAGGAAATCGCAATCAGCCCCAGCATTTT.